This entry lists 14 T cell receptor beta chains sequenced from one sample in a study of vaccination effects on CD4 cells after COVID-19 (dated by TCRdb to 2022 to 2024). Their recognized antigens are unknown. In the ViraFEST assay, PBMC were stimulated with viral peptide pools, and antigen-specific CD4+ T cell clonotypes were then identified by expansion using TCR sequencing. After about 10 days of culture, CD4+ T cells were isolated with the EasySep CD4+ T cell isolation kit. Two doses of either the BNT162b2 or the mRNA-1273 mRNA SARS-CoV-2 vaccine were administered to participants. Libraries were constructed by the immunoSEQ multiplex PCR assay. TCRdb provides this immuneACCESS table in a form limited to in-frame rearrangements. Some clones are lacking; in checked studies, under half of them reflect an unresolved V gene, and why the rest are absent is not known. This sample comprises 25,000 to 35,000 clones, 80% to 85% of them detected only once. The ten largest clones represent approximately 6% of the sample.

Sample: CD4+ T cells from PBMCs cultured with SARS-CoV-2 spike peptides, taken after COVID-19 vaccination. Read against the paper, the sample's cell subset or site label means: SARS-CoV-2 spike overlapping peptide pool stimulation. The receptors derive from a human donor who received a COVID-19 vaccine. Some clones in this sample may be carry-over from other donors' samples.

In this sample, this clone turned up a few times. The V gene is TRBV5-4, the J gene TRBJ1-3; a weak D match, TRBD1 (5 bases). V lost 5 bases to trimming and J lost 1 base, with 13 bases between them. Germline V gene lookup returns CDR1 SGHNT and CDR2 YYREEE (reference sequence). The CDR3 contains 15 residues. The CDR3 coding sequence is TGTGCCAGCAGTTCGGGGCGGACTTCTGGAAACACCATATATTTT. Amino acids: CASSSGRTSGNTIYF.

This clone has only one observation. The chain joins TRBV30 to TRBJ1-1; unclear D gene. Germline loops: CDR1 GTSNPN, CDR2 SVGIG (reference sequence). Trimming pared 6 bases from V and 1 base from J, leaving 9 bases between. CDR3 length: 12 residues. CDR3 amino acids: CACSQWNTEAFF. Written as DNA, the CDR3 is TGTGCCTGTTCTCAGTGGAACACTGAAGCTTTCTTT.

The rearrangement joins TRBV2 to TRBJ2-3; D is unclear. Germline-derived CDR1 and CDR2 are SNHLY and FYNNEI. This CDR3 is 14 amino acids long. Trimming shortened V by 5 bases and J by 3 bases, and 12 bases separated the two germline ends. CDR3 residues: CASSPDRSTDTQYF. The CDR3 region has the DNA TGTGCCAGCAGTCCCGACCGAAGTACAGATACGCAGTATTTT.

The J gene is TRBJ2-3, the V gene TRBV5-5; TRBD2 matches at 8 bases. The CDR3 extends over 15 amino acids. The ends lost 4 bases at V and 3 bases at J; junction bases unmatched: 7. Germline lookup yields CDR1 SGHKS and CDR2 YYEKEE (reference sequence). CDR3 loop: CASSPREGGTDTQYF. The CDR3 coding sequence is TGTGCCAGCAGCCCTCGGGAGGGAGGGACAGATACGCAGTATTTT.

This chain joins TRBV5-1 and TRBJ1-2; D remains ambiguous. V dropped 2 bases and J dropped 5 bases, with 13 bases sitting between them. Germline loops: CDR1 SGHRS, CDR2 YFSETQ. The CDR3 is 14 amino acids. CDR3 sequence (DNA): TGCGCCAGCAGCTTAGACTCGCTGGGGTATGGCTACACCTTC. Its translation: CASSLDSLGYGYTF.

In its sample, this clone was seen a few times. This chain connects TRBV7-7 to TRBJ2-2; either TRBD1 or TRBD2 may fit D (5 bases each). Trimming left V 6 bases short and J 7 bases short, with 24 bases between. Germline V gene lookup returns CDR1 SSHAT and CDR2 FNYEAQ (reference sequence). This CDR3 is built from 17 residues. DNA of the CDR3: TGTGCCAGCAGTTATAGGCCGGGGCTTGTAGGCGGCGGGGAGCTGTTTTTT. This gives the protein CASSYRPGLVGGGELFF.

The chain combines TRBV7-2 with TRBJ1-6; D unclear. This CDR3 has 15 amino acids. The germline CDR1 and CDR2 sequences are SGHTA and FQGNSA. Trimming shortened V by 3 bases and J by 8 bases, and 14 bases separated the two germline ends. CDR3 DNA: TGTGCCAGCAGCTTCGGTGGCGGACGAGATTCACCCCTCCACTTT. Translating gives CASSFGGGRDSPLHF.

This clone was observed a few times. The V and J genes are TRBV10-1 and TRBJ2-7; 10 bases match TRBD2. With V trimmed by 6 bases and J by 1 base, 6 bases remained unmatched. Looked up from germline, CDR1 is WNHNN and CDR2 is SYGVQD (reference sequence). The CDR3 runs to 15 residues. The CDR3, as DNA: TGCGCCAGCAGCCCTAGCGGGGGCCTATCCTACGAGCAGTACGTC. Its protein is CASSPSGGLSYEQYV.

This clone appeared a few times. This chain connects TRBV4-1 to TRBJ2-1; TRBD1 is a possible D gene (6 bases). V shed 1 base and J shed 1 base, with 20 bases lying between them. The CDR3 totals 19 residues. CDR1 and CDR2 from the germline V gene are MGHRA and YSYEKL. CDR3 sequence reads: CASSQVRGPGSGSYNEQFF. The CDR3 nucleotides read TGCGCCAGCAGCCAAGTCAGGGGCCCAGGGTCGGGATCCTACAATGAGCAGTTCTTC.

The CDR3 is CASSQSPLSIAASSYNEQFF. CDR3 nucleotide sequence: TGTGCCAGCAGCCAATCCCCGTTGTCCATAGCGGCCTCCTCCTACAATGAGCAGTTCTTC. The V call is TRBV14, the J call TRBJ2-1; D perhaps matches TRBD2 (6 bases). Germline V gene lookup returns CDR1 SGHDN and CDR2 FVKESK. This CDR3 region has 20 residues. V dropped 2 bases and J dropped 0 bases, with 23 bases sitting between them.

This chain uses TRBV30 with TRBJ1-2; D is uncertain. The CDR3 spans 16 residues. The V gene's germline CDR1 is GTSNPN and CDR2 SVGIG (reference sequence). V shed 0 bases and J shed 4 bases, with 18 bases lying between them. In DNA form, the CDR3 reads TGTGCCTGGAGTGTACATATGTCATTAGCTCTCTATGGCTACACCTTC. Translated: CAWSVHMSLALYGYTF.

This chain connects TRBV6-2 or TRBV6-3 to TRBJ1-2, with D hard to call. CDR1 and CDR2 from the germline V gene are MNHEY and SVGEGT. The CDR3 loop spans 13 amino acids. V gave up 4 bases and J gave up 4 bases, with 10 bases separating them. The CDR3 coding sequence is TGTGCCAGCAGTTGGTTGGGGATCTATGGCTACACCTTC. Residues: CASSWLGIYGYTF.

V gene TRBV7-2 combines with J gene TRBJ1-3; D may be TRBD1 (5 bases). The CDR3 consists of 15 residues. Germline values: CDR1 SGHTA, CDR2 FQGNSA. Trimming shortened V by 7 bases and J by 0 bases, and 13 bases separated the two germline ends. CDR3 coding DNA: TGTGCCAGCACCCGACAGCAGAGCTCTGGAAACACCATATATTTT. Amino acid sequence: CASTRQQSSGNTIYF. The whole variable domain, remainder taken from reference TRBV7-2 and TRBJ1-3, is GAGVSQSPSNKVTEKGKDVELRCDPISGHTALYWYRQSLGQGLEFLIYFQGNSAPDKSGLPSDRFSAERTGGSVSTLTIQRTQQEDSAVYLCASTRQQSSGNTIYFGEGSWLTVV.

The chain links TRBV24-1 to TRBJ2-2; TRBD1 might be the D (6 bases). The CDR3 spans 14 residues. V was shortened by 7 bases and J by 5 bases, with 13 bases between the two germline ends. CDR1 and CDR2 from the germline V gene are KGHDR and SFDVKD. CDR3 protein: CATRMTGPTGELFF. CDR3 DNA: TGTGCCACCAGAATGACAGGTCCGACCGGGGAGCTGTTTTTT.